This T cell receptor (beta chain) stems from a study of tumor and adjacent non-tumor tissue in lung cancer. This clonotype was counted only a few times. The library came from three nested PCR rounds adapted from ARM-PCR protocols. Each CDR3 protein gets one entry after TCRdb re-called the multiplex PCR reads with MiXCR. The sample includes 50,000 to 70,000 distinct CDR3 sequences, about 63% seen only once; the top ten take about 30%. V gave up 2 bases and J gave up 4 bases, with 21 bases separating them. The length of the CDR3 is 18 residues. Germline CDR1 reads GTSNPN; CDR2 reads SVGIG (reference sequence). This sample's RNA came from whole unsorted tissue. More than 3 cm separated this lung sample from the edge of the tumor.

The chain uses TRBV30 and TRBJ1-6; D possibly corresponds to TRBD1 (6 bases). The sequence came from a man aged 65 to 85 with non-small cell lung cancer. Sequenced material: distant non-tumor lung tissue. The CDR3 nucleotides are TGTGCCTGGAGTCCCGCGTTCATTGGGGGCGGATATAATTCACCCCTCCACTTT. Protein: CAWSPAFIGGGYNSPLHF.